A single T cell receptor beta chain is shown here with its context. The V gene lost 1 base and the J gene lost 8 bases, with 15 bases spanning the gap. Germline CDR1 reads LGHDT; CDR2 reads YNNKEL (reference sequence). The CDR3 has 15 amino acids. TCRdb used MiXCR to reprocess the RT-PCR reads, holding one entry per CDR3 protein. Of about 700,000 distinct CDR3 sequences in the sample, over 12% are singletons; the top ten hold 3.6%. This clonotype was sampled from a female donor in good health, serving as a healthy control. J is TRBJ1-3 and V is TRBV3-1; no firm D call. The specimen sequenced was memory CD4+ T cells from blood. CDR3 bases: TGTGCCAGCAGCCAAGCGGGGAGACAATCGCACACCATATATTTT. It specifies CASSQAGRQSHTIYF.